This entry concerns a single T cell receptor (beta chain). The sample belongs to a study of blood T cell repertoires in COVID-19. Background on the study: Acute-phase and convalescent COVID-19 samples originated in the United States, Italy and Spain. PBMCs, B-cell-depleted T cells, or T cells were the source of the cDNA or gDNA that made up the material.

The germline CDR1 and CDR2 sequences are MGHRA and YSYEKL. Trimming pared 5 bases from V and 5 bases from J, leaving 12 bases between. The CDR3 extends over 14 amino acids. Authors' methods: Using reference gene primer amplification, nucleated cell counts were estimated. Method: immunoSEQ multiplex PCR; TCRdb's copy keeps in-frame clones and lacks some. For V, J and clone size, that table is used; D and trimming come from the DNA. Here the sample spans under 45,000 clones, approximately 88% being singletons. The clonotype comes from a man aged 60 to 75 with active COVID-19. The sample consisted of peripheral blood. The chain links TRBV4-1 to TRBJ2-2; tentative D call: TRBD2 (6 bases). The CDR3 region has the DNA TGCGCCAGCAGCTGGGGCGGGAATACCGGGGAGCTGTTTTTT. This gives the protein CASSWGGNTGELFF.